Listed below are T cell receptor beta chains from one sample, sequenced in a study of PD-1 blockade in classical Hodgkin lymphoma. Measured with immunoSEQ multiplex PCR; TCRdb has only the in-frame clones, and not every one. Here the sample spans just under 65,000 clones, approximately 94% being singletons. This specimen was peripheral blood mononuclear cells (PBMCs), taken before the fourth cycle of nivolumab. Receptors were obtained from a human donor with classical Hodgkin lymphoma. Each CDR3 is given with its conserved first and last residue. The D gene is left open where the match is weak. For some rows the clone size is stated as once, few or many, or as a class when expanded; others skip it.

cdr3_nt	cdr3_aa	d_call	v_call	j_call	clone_size
TGTGCCAGCTCACCCACGAGTGGGGCCAACGTCCTGACTTTC	CASSPTSGANVLTF	NA	TRBV18	TRBJ2-6	NA
TGTGCCAGCACGGGACAGGGGGCCGGCGGGGAGCTGTTTTTT	CASTGQGAGGELFF	TRBD1	TRBV2	TRBJ2-2	NA
TGTGCCAGCAGCTTACCTTGGGGGGAGAATGAGCAGTTCTTC	CASSLPWGENEQFF	NA	TRBV7-9	TRBJ2-1	few
TGCGCCAGCACCAACCCCCCACTCTCAGGGGGTGGATCTAGCGGGAGGCCTTACGAGCAGTACTTC	CASTNPPLSGGGSSGRPYEQYF	TRBD2	TRBV5-1	TRBJ2-7	NA
TGCGCCAGCAGCTTGGCCAGCTCCTACAATGAGCAGTTCTTC	CASSLASSYNEQFF	NA	TRBV5-1	TRBJ2-1	NA
TGTGCCAGCAGTTTACAACAGTTGTCTAGCGGGAGGGCCACTGGGGCCAACGTCCTGACTTTC	CASSLQQLSSGRATGANVLTF	TRBD2	TRBV27	TRBJ2-6	NA
TGTGCCAGCAGCGTAGACGGGACCGGCTACACCTTC	CASSVDGTGYTF	NA	TRBV9	TRBJ1-2	NA
TGTGCCATCAGTGATCGGCTCGGGGACAGCGGGCTCACAGATACGCAGTATTTT	CAISDRLGDSGLTDTQYF	NA	TRBV6-1	TRBJ2-3	once
TGTGCCAGTAGTATGATCTGGACAGGGTACTACGAGCAGTACTTC	CASSMIWTGYYEQYF	TRBD1	TRBV19	TRBJ2-7	NA
TGTGCCAGCAGCTACCGAGGGGTCGGCGGTGAAAAACTGTTTTTT	CASSYRGVGGEKLFF	NA	TRBV7-9	TRBJ1-4	NA
TGTGCCAGCAGTGCGCCTTTCAGGGTAGGACAGCCCCAGCATTTT	CASSAPFRVGQPQHF	NA	TRBV27	TRBJ1-5	NA
TGCAGCGTTGACGGGACTAGCGGGAGTTTAACAGATACGCAGTATTTT	CSVDGTSGSLTDTQYF	TRBD2	TRBV29-1	TRBJ2-3	NA
TGTGCCAGCAGTTCCTCCTTGAATGGCTACGAGCAGTACTTC	CASSSSLNGYEQYF	NA	TRBV27	TRBJ2-7	few
TGTGCCAGCAGCTTAGGGGGACTAGCGGCCTACGAGCAGTACTTC	CASSLGGLAAYEQYF	TRBD2	TRBV11-2	TRBJ2-7	NA
TGTGCCACCACACCGGGACATCTAATACTACCCTACGAGCAGTACTTC	CATTPGHLILPYEQYF	NA	TRBV15	TRBJ2-7	once
TGTGCCTGGGAGGGACTAGCCTACGAGCAGTACTTC	CAWEGLAYEQYF	TRBD2	TRBV30	TRBJ2-7	few
TGTGCCAGCAGCCTTACGCCCCTAGGGGACAAAGAGACCCAGTACTTC	CASSLTPLGDKETQYF	NA	TRBV27	TRBJ2-5	NA
TGCGCCAGCAGCTTGGGACATGTTGAGACCCAGTACTTC	CASSLGHVETQYF	NA	TRBV5-1	TRBJ2-5	NA
TGCGCCAGCAGTGAGTCGCGACAAGTCTACGAGCAGTACTTC	CASSESRQVYEQYF	NA	TRBV10-1	TRBJ2-7	NA
TGTGCCATCAGTTTAGCGGGAGCCGAGCAGTACTTC	CAISLAGAEQYF	TRBD2	TRBV10-3	TRBJ2-7	NA
TGCAGCGTTGGAGGAACCACTTCGGGCGAGCAGTACTTC	CSVGGTTSGEQYF	NA	TRBV29-1	TRBJ2-7	NA
TGTGCCAGCACTCCTACAGGGGCGGGAGAGACCCAGTACTTC	CASTPTGAGETQYF	TRBD1	TRBV28	TRBJ2-5	NA
TGTGCCAGCAGCCAAGGGGGCGAGCAGTACTTC	CASSQGGEQYF	NA	TRBV14	TRBJ2-7	NA
TGTGCCAGCAGCCATCAGGGCAATGAGCAGTTCTTC	CASSHQGNEQFF	NA	TRBV5-6	TRBJ2-1	medium-sized
TGTGCCAGCAGTTTAGGTCGGCGTCCTAGCACAGATACGCAGTATTTT	CASSLGRRPSTDTQYF	NA	TRBV27	TRBJ2-3	NA
TGTGCCAGCAGCGGTCCGGGACCATACACAGATACGCAGTATTTT	CASSGPGPYTDTQYF	NA	TRBV7-8	TRBJ2-3	NA
TGTGCCAGCAGGTTGGGACAGGAATACGAGCAGTACTTC	CASRLGQEYEQYF	TRBD1	TRBV28	TRBJ2-7	NA
TGTGCCAGCAGCTTAGGGACTAGCGGCACAGATACGCAGTATTTT	CASSLGTSGTDTQYF	TRBD2	TRBV7-6	TRBJ2-3	NA
TGTGCCAGACTGTCAGCTACTAGCGCCAGCAGCTCCTACAATGAGCAGTTCTTC	CARLSATSASSSYNEQFF	TRBD2	TRBV19	TRBJ2-1	NA